This T cell receptor beta chain is from a study of early T cells in non-severe SARS-CoV-2 infection. MiXCR, applied by TCRdb to the 5' RACE reads, yields one record per CDR3 protein. The top ten hold around 7.5% of the sample, which has about 80,000 distinct CDR3 sequences, about 5% seen once. The sequenced sample was whole blood, obtained at baseline. This sequence was found in an adult who was a healthcare worker with PCR-confirmed SARS-CoV-2 infection or an uninfected control (not recorded which).

CDR3: CASSPLWATDYNEQFF. In nucleotides, the CDR3 is TGTGCCAGCAGCCCCCTCTGGGCGACCGATTACAATGAGCAGTTCTTC. The genes are TRBV28 and TRBJ2-1, with unresolved D. The CDR3 runs to 16 residues. CDR1 is MDHEN and CDR2 is SYDVKM in the germline V gene. Trimming shortened V by 6 bases and J by 4 bases, and 19 bases separated the two germline ends. Full variable domain (remainder filled in from reference TRBV28 and TRBJ2-1): DVKVTQSSRYLVKRTGEKVFLECVQDMDHENMFWYRQDPGLGLRLIYFSYDVKMKEKGDIPEGYSVSREKKERFSLILESASTNQTSMYLCASSPLWATDYNEQFFGPGTRLTVL.